This T cell receptor beta chain was recorded in a study of blood T cells in healthy people across ages (dated by TCRdb to 2015 to 2017). Regarding the complete study: In model experiments, roughly one uniquely barcoded TCR beta cDNA molecule per two T cells was captured by template switching. Donors of different ages were randomly distributed across sequencing lanes to avoid experimental bias. Using deep sequencing normalized with unique cDNA molecular identifiers, the study measured how TCR beta repertoire diversity changes with age. The donors were divided into four age groups: young (average approximately 16 years), middle-aged (about 40), aged (roughly 60) and long-lived (around 80). For two donors (one aged 18 to 30 and one aged 80 or older), the study analyzed two additional independent replicas of 1 million unique cDNA reads from the same blood draw. What the study reported, not specific to this receptor: Compared with the aged group, the long-lived group had more naive CD4+ T cells, fewer expanded clones and increased TCR diversity, a pattern suggesting age selection. Observed TCR beta diversity correlated strongly with the percentage of naive T cells measured by flow cytometry. Estimates of total diversity based on one million sequenced T cells were considered lower bounds and underestimates. Because the CMV infection status of the donors was unknown, age-related changes in expanded clonotypes may potentially have been confounded. As age increased, observed TCR beta diversity per million T cells dropped in a roughly linear way, and a significant reduction was already evident by age 40. Because profiling used bulk unsorted PBMCs, naive and antigen-experienced compartments could not be compared conclusively.

The donors were under 40 Caucasian individuals from Russia, aged roughly 6 to 90 years, who were systemically healthy. About 10 milliliters of peripheral blood were collected from each donor into EDTA-treated Vacutainer tubes. PBMCs were isolated by Ficoll-Paque density-gradient centrifugation, with at least 7 million obtained per sample. Trizol reagent was used to extract total RNA from PBMCs, with at least 5.5 micrograms per sample. Naive CD45RAhigh/CD27high T cell percentages were measured by flow cytometry on a PBMC aliquot from every donor. With respect to this clonotype: It lacks a known antigen. The germline gene is not matched at one end of the junction; a read error may be the cause.

The CDR3 goes from the cysteine to the phenylalanine over 12 residues. Just the 36-base CDR3 DNA is kept, in frame starting at base 1. CDR1 and CDR2 are drawn from the germline V gene: SGHVS, FNYEAQ. Library creation used 5' RACE. A second roughly 7 to 12 cycle PCR used a sample-barcoded 5' primer and a J-beta primer mix. A template-switch 5' adaptor carrying 12 random nucleotides introduced a unique molecular identifier onto each TCR beta cDNA molecule. At least 2.5 million CDR3-containing paired-end reads were obtained from each sample. The Mint cDNA synthesis kit, primed by a TRBC-specific oligonucleotide, was used to synthesize first-strand cDNA from all RNA. Following uracil-DNA glycosylase treatment, a first 18-cycle PCR with universal primers M1SS and BC2_uni_R was performed on all cDNA. Per the authors' processing: For normalization, 1 million high-quality reads, each with a distinct molecular identifier, were randomly selected from each sample. Instead of being binned into consensus sequences, reads with shared molecular identifiers were discarded. MiTCR, set to a Q25 quality threshold and the strictest error-elimination algorithm, was used for CDR3 identification, clonotype clustering and error correction. Lower-bound total TCR beta diversity was estimated with a nonparametric unseen species model using Euler transformation. Starting from the raw public reads, TCRdb applied fastp trimming at Q25, assembled clones with MiXCR and retained in-frame beta chains. Records with the same CDR3 protein are collapsed into one entry carrying the most frequent genes and DNA. The V and J calls were determined by TCRdb, not by the authors. The sample has fewer than 2,000,000 distinct CDR3 sequences on record, roughly two fifths of them singletons. The top ten constitute around 23% of the sample.

The rearrangement joined TRBV7-6 to TRBJ1-5, with TRBD1 identical over 7 junction bases. The sequence was collected from a human donor in good health. Sequenced material: blood. The DNA sequence reads TGTGCCGGCAGCTTCAACAGGGGACCCCAGCATTTT. It codes for CAGSFNRGPQHF.